One sample yielded the 8 T cell receptor beta chains listed below, sequenced in a study of response to subunit inactivated influenza vaccine. TCRdb re-analysed the RT-PCR reads in MiXCR, keeping a single row per CDR3 protein. The table has approximately 250,000 distinct CDR3 sequences, over 9% seen once. Material: non-naive T cells sorted from PBMCs, obtained 14 to 15 days before vaccination. These receptors were obtained from a man in his fifties or sixties who received an inactivated influenza vaccine.

This clonotype has a handful of counts. The chain links TRBV20-1 to TRBJ2-7; TRBD2 aligns across 8 bases. Trimming removed 7 bases from V and 2 bases from J; junction bases left unmatched: 7. Germline CDR1 and CDR2: DFQATT and SNEGSKA (reference sequence). CDR3 length equals 13 residues. The CDR3 DNA reads TGCAGTGTCCAAGCGGGAGCGCCCTACGAGCAGTACTTC. This sequence encodes CSVQAGAPYEQYF.

This clonotype was seen a handful of times. V gene TRBV28 combines with J gene TRBJ2-7; maybe TRBD2 (6 bases). Trimming cost V 2 bases and J 5 bases, with 16 bases left between them. Germline assignment: CDR1 MDHEN and CDR2 SYDVKM. CDR3 length: 15 residues. The CDR3 coding sequence is TGTGCCAGCAGTTTAAGGGCGGGACGAATTAACGAGCAGTACTTC. Its protein is CASSLRAGRINEQYF.

The CDR3 DNA reads as TGCGCCAGCAGTGATCTCGGGGACGGGGGTTACCGTAAGGCCAAAAACATTCAGTACTTC. Protein: CASSDLGDGGYRKAKNIQYF. The chain couples TRBV10-2 to TRBJ2-4; tentative D call: TRBD2 (6 bases). The germline gives CDR1 WSHSY, CDR2 SAAADI. Trimming shortened V by 3 bases and J by 1 base, and 25 bases separated the two germline ends. This CDR3 contains 20 residues.

This clonotype was observed a handful of times. The V and J genes are TRBV4-3 and TRBJ2-7; 7 nucleotides align to TRBD2. CDR1 and CDR2 (germline): LGHNA, YSLEER. Trimming took 3 bases from V and 0 from J; bases not matched to a gene: 8. CDR3 size: 16 residues. This CDR3 reads CASSHLSSGGSYEQYF. DNA for the CDR3: TGCGCCAGCAGCCATCTCTCTAGCGGTGGCTCCTACGAGCAGTACTTC.

This chain connects TRBV4-1 to TRBJ2-7; maybe TRBD1 (6 bases). V was cut by 9 bases and J by 1 base, with 16 bases left in between. The CDR3 runs 14 residues. The germline V gene encodes CDR1 MGHRA and CDR2 YSYEKL. CDR3 DNA sequence: TGCGCCAGAACCTGCGACAGGAGATCCTACGAGCAGTACTTC. Protein: CARTCDRRSYEQYF.

This clonotype was seen many times. The chain links TRBV28 to TRBJ2-1; the D is unclear. Trimming took 5 bases from V and 2 from J, leaving 10 bases between them. This CDR3 has 14 residues. Germline CDR1 MDHEN, CDR2 SYDVKM. CDR3 loop: CASSRALTYNEQFF. In DNA, the CDR3 is TGTGCCAGCAGTAGGGCCCTTACCTACAATGAGCAGTTCTTC.

The genes are TRBV20-1 and TRBJ2-3; TRBD2 matches 8 bases. This CDR3 comprises 13 residues. Germline V CDR1 and CDR2: DFQATT, SNEGSKA (reference sequence). V gave up 8 bases and J gave up 2 bases; unmatched junction bases: 6. The CDR3 bases are TGCAGTCAACGGGGGGGGGCCACAGATACGCAGTATTTT. Translating it yields CSQRGGATDTQYF.

This clonotype was recorded a few times. The rearrangement links TRBV20-1 to TRBJ1-1, with TRBD1 matching 9 bases. Trimming took 1 base from V and 4 from J; bases not matched to a gene: 4. CDR1 and CDR2 from the germline V gene are DFQATT and SNEGSKA (reference sequence). CDR3 size: 14 residues. The CDR3 DNA reads as TGCAGTGCTAGAGCTGGACAGGGGATCACTGAAGCTTTCTTT. Its translation is CSARAGQGITEAFF.